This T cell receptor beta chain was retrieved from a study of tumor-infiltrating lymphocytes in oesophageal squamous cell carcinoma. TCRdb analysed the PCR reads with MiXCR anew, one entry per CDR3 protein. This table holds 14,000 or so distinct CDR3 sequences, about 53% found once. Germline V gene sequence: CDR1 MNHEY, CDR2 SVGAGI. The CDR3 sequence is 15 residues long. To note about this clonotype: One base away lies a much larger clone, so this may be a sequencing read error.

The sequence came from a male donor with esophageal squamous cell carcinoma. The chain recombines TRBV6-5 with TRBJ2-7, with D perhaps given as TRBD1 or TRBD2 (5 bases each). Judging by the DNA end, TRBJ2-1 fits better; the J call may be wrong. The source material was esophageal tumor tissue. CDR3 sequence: CASSLLSGTHYEQFF. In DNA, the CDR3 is TGTGCCAGCAGCTTACTTTCCGGGACGCACTACGAGCAGTTCTTC.